One and the same sample provided the 6 T cell receptor beta chains below, sequenced in a study of blood T cell repertoires in COVID-19. Using immunoSEQ multiplex PCR, the repertoire was profiled, and TCRdb retains in-frame clones only, with some absent. The sample lists a few hundred thousand clones; approximately 87% were seen once. The source material was peripheral blood. The receptors were gathered from a woman aged 50 to 65 with acute or convalescent COVID-19.

This clone occurred once. CDR3 amino acids: CASSPIGPRGTQYF. The DNA for the CDR3 is TGTGCCAGCAGCCCTATAGGACCGCGGGGGACCCAGTACTTC. V usage is TRBV7-2 and J usage is TRBJ2-5; tentatively, D is TRBD2 (6 bases). V was pared by 5 bases and J by 7 bases, with 17 bases between. Germline CDR1 and CDR2: SGHTA and FQGNSA. The CDR3 loop spans 14 amino acids. The full variable domain, its missing parts supplied by reference TRBV7-2 and TRBJ2-5, is GAGVSQSPSNKVTEKGKDVELRCDPISGHTALYWYRQSLGQGLEFLIYFQGNSAPDKSGLPSDRFSAERTGGSVSTLTIQRTQQEDSAVYLCASSPIGPRGTQYFGPGTRLLVL.

This clone appeared once. V gene TRBV6-5 combines with J gene TRBJ2-2; perhaps TRBD2 as D (6 bases). The CDR3 length is 14 residues. V lost 6 bases and J 4 bases, leaving 12 bases between the germline ends. Germline CDR1 MNHEY, CDR2 SVGAGI. Here the CDR3 reads CASRPGLITGELFF. The CDR3 DNA reads TGTGCCAGCAGACCAGGACTAATCACCGGGGAGCTGTTTTTT.

This chain joins TRBV3-1 (or the pseudogene TRBV3-2) and TRBJ2-7, with TRBD2 matching over 11 bases. The CDR3 length is 15 residues. In germline, CDR1 is LGHDT, CDR2 YNNKEL (reference sequence). Trimming at V came to 3 bases and at J to 4 bases, leaving 5 bases not matched to a gene. CDR3 loop: CASSHRLAGPYEQYF. The CDR3 coding sequence is TGTGCCAGCAGCCATAGACTAGCGGGACCTTACGAGCAGTACTTC.

This chain connects TRBV24-1 to TRBJ1-2; D perhaps matches TRBD1 (5 bases). The V end was cut by 5 bases, the J end by 4 bases, with 10 bases between. CDR1 and CDR2 from the germline V gene are KGHDR and SFDVKD. The CDR3 is 13 residues long. Written as DNA, the CDR3 is TGTGCCACCAGTGGTACGGGGGTCTATGGCTACACCTTC. Amino acid sequence: CATSGTGVYGYTF.

The V and J genes are TRBV6-5 and TRBJ2-2, with D tentatively TRBD2 (6 bases). The V end lost 5 bases, the J end lost 5 bases, and 15 bases lay between the germline ends. CDR3 length: 15 amino acids. Per the germline V gene, CDR1 is MNHEY and CDR2 is SVGAGI. This CDR3 reads CASSPRRGGTGELFF. The CDR3, as DNA: TGTGCCAGCAGTCCGAGACGGGGAGGAACCGGGGAGCTGTTTTTT.

The V gene is TRBV7-2, the J gene TRBJ2-7; TRBD1 matches 9 bases. Germline V gives CDR1 SGHTA, CDR2 FQGNSA. J was trimmed by 5 bases and V by 5 bases; bases with no gene match: 10. This CDR3 is built from 15 residues. In DNA form, the CDR3 reads TGTGCCAGCAGCAGACCCGGGACAGGGATGAACGAGCAGTACTTC. It encodes CASSRPGTGMNEQYF.